Each of the 9 T cell receptor beta chains below was sequenced from the same sample in a study of OX40 agonist ivuxolimab in advanced cancers. TCRdb keeps only in-frame clones here, not all; method: immunoSEQ multiplex PCR. The sample holds about 60,000 clones, about 90% seen once. Sequencing used CD4+ or CD8+ T cells sorted from blood, obtained in a trial of the OX40 agonist ivuxolimab. These receptors were obtained from an adult with an advanced solid tumor such as melanoma, head and neck, liver or kidney cancer.

The CDR3, as DNA: TGTGCCAGCAGCTTGGGGACAGGGTACCAAGAGACCCAGTACTTC. Translation gives CASSLGTGYQETQYF. The genes are TRBV5-4 and TRBJ2-5, with TRBD1 matching over 8 bases. CDR1 is SGHNT and CDR2 is YYREEE in the germline V gene (reference sequence). Trimming removed 0 bases from V and 0 bases from J; junction bases left unmatched: 1. The CDR3 length is 15 residues.

This clone has only one observation. The V call is TRBV28, the J call TRBJ1-5; no definite D call. CDR3 size: 17 residues. The V gene's germline CDR1 is MDHEN and CDR2 SYDVKM. V lost 4 bases and J 2 bases, leaving 18 bases between the germline ends. CDR3 in DNA: TGTGCCAGCAGTTCGCCCGGGTCCCCAGCAGGCAATCAGCCCCAGCATTTT. Its protein product is CASSSPGSPAGNQPQHF.

The chain has TRBV18 and TRBJ2-7; D call uncertain. The V and J ends lost 0 bases and 7 bases respectively, with 16 bases between them. The CDR3 is 15 residues long. The germline gives CDR1 KGHSH, CDR2 LQKENI. The DNA for the CDR3 is TGTGCCAGCTCACCACCATGGCCTCGAACCGGGGAGCAGTACTTC. Translated: CASSPPWPRTGEQYF. The full variable domain, rest sourced from reference TRBV18 and TRBJ2-7, is NAGVMQNPRHLVRRRGQEARLRCSPMKGHSHVYWYRQLPEEGLKFMVYLQKENIIDESGMPKERFSAEFPKEGPSILRIQQVVRGDSAAYFCASSPPWPRTGEQYFGPGTRLTVT.

This chain connects TRBV28 to TRBJ1-5, with no clear D. The CDR3 covers 14 residues. Germline CDR1 and CDR2: MDHEN and SYDVKM. V was cut by 2 bases and J by 4 bases, with 9 bases left in between. The chain's CDR3 is CASSLTQENQPQHF. CDR3 nucleotide sequence: TGTGCCAGCAGTTTAACGCAGGAGAATCAGCCCCAGCATTTT.

The genes are TRBV11-2 and TRBJ1-4; TRBD1 might be the D (6 bases). From germline, CDR1 is SGHAT and CDR2 FQNNGV. This CDR3 is 15 amino acids long. Trimming shortened V by 1 base and J by 6 bases, and 12 bases separated the two germline ends. The CDR3, as DNA: TGTGCCAGCAGCTTAGTGGGGGGGCGGGATGAAAAACTGTTTTTT. Translation: CASSLVGGRDEKLFF.

This clone was observed once. The chain joins TRBV7-6 to TRBJ2-1; TRBD2 matches 7 bases. In germline, CDR1 is SGHVS, CDR2 FNYEAQ. The CDR3 is 15 residues long. V trimming: 3 bases; J trimming: 8 bases; junction bases outside the gene matches: 10. CDR3 DNA: TGTGCCAGCAGCTTGACATCGACTAGCAGGCATGAGCAGTTCTTC. Residues: CASSLTSTSRHEQFF. The entire variable domain, with the rest obtained from reference TRBV7-6 and TRBJ2-1, is as follows: GAGVSQSPRYKVTKRGQDVALRCDPISGHVSLYWYRQALGQGPEFLTYFNYEAQQDKSGLPNDRFSAERPEGSISTLTIQRTEQRDSAMYRCASSLTSTSRHEQFFGPGTRLTVL.

The CDR3 nucleotides read TGTGCCAGCTGTGTAGCGGGAGGTGCGACAGATACGCAGTATTTT. Amino acid sequence: CASCVAGGATDTQYF. The chain recombines TRBV6-1 with TRBJ2-3; TRBD2 agrees at 10 bases. Germline CDR1 is MNHNS and CDR2 is SASEGT. The CDR3 totals 15 residues. V shed 8 bases, J shed 3 bases, and the junction held 8 bases outside the gene matches.

V gene TRBV14 combines with J gene TRBJ2-3; D unclear. This CDR3 spans 11 amino acids. Trimming cost V 1 base and J 8 bases, with 4 bases left between them. CDR1 and CDR2 (germline): SGHDN, FVKESK. CDR3 in DNA: TGTGCCAGCAGCCAAGGTGGTACGCAGTATTTT. The encoded protein is CASSQGGTQYF.

The J gene is TRBJ1-3, the V gene TRBV29-1; no clear D gene. V was clipped by 2 bases and J by 0 bases, with 8 bases between them. The CDR3 runs to 14 residues. Germline lookup yields CDR1 SQVTM and CDR2 ANQGSEA. CDR3 sequence: CSVELRTSGNTIYF. CDR3 nucleotide sequence: TGCAGCGTTGAACTGCGGACCTCTGGAAACACCATATATTTT.